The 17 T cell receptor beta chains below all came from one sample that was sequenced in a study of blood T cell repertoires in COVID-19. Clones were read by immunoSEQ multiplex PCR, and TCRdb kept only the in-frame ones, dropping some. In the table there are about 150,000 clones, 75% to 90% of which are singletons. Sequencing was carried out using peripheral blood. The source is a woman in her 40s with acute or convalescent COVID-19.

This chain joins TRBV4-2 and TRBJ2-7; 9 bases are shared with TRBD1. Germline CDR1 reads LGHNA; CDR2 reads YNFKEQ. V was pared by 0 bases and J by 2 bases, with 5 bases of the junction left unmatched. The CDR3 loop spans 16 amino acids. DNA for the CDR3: TGTGCCAGCAGCCAAGAGCCGGGACAGGGCGCCTACGAGCAGTACTTC. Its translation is CASSQEPGQGAYEQYF.

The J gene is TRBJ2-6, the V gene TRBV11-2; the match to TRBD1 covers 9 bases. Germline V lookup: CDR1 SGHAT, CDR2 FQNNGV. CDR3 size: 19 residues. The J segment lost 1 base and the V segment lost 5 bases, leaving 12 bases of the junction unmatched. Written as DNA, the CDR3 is TGTGCCAGCAGCGCCCTCTCCGGGACAGGGCCGTCTGGGGCCAACGTCCTGACTTTC. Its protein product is CASSALSGTGPSGANVLTF.

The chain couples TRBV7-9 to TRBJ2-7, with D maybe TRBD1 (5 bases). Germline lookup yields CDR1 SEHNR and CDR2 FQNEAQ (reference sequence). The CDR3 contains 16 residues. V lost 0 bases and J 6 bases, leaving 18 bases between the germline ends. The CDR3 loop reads CASSLAGGRGTAEQYF. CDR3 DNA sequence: TGTGCCAGCAGCTTAGCCGGTGGTAGGGGTACTGCCGAGCAGTACTTC.

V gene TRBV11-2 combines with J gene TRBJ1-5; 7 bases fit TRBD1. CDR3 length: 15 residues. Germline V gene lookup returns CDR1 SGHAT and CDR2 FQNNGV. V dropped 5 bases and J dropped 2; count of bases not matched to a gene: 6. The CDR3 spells CASSRTGGGNQPQHF. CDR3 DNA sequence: TGTGCCAGCAGCCGGACAGGAGGAGGCAATCAGCCCCAGCATTTT. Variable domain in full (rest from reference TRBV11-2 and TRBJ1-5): EAGVAQSPRYKIIEKRQSVAFWCNPISGHATLYWYQQILGQGPKLLIQFQNNGVVDDSQLPKDRFSAERLKGVDSTLKIQPAKLEDSAVYLCASSRTGGGNQPQHFGDGTRLSIL.

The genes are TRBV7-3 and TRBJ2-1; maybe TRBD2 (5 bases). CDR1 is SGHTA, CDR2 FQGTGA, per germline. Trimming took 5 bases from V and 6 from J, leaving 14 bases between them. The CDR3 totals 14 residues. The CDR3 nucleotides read TGTGCCAGCAGCCCGAAACTAGGCGTCAATGAGCAGTTCTTC. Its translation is CASSPKLGVNEQFF. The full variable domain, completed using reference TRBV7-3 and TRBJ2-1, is GAGVSQTPSNKVTEKGKYVELRCDPISGHTALYWYRQSLGQGPEFLIYFQGTGAADDSGLPNDRFFAVRPEGSVSTLKIQRTERGDSAVYLCASSPKLGVNEQFFGPGTRLTVL.

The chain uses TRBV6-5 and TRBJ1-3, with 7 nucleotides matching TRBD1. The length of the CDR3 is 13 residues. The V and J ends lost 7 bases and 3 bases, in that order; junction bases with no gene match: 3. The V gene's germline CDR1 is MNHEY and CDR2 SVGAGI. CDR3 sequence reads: CASTTGDGNTIYF. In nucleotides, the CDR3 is TGTGCCAGCACCACAGGGGATGGAAACACCATATATTTT.

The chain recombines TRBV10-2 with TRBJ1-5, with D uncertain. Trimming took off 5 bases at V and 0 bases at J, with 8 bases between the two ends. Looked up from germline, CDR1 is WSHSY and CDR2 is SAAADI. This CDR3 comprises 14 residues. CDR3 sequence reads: CASSQADSNQPQHF. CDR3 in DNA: TGCGCCAGCAGTCAGGCAGATAGCAATCAGCCCCAGCATTTT.

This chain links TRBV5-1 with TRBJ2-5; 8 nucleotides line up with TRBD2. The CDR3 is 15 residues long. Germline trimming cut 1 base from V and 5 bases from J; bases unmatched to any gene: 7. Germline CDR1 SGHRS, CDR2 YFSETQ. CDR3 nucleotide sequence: TGCGCCAGCAGCTTGATAGGACTAGCAGGGGAGACCCAGTACTTC. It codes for CASSLIGLAGETQYF.

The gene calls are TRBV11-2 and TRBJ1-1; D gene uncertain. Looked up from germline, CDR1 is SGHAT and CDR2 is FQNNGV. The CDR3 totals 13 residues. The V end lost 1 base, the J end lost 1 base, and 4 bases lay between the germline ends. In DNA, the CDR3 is TGTGCCAGCAGCTTAGTCGGGAACACTGAAGCTTTCTTT. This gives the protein CASSLVGNTEAFF.

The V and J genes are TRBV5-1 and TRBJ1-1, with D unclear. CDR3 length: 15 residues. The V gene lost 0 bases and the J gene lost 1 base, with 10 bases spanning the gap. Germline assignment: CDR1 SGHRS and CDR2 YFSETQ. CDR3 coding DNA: TGCGCCAGCAGCTTGGCCGGGGTTTCGAACACTGAAGCTTTCTTT. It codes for CASSLAGVSNTEAFF.

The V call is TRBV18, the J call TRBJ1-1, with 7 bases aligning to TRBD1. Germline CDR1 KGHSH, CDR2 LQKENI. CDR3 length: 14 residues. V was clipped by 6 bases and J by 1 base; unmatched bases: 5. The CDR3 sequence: CASSAGTENTEAFF. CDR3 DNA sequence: TGTGCCAGCTCGGCCGGGACAGAGAACACTGAAGCTTTCTTT. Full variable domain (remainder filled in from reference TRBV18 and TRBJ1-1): NAGVMQNPRHLVRRRGQEARLRCSPMKGHSHVYWYRQLPEEGLKFMVYLQKENIIDESGMPKERFSAEFPKEGPSILRIQQVVRGDSAAYFCASSAGTENTEAFFGQGTRLTVV.

Here the CDR3 reads CASSESPGFRGQETQYF. In DNA, the CDR3 is TGTGCCAGCAGTGAATCACCTGGCTTCCGGGGACAAGAGACCCAGTACTTC. This chain joins TRBV25-1 and TRBJ2-5; D might be TRBD2 (5 bases). The CDR3 totals 17 residues. V was trimmed by 1 base and J by 2 bases, leaving 17 bases between them. The germline CDR1 and CDR2 sequences are MGHDK and SYGVNS.

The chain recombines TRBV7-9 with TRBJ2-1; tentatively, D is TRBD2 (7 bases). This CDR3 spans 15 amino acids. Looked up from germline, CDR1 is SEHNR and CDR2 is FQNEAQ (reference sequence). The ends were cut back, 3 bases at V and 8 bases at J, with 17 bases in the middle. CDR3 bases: TGTGCCAGCAGCTTTTCGGGGGGCTACGTCTATGAGCAGTTCTTC. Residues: CASSFSGGYVYEQFF.

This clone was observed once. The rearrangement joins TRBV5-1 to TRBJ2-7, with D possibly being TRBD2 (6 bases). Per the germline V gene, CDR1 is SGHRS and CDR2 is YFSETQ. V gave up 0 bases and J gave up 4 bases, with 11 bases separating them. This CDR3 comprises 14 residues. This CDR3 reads CASSLGAGLYEQYF. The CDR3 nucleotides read TGCGCCAGCAGCTTGGGCGCGGGGTTGTACGAGCAGTACTTC. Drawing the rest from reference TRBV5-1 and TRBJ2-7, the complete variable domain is KAGVTQTPRYLIKTRGQQVTLSCSPISGHRSVSWYQQTPGQGLQFLFEYFSETQRNKGNFPGRFSGRQFSNSRSEMNVSTLELGDSALYLCASSLGAGLYEQYFGPGTRLTVT.

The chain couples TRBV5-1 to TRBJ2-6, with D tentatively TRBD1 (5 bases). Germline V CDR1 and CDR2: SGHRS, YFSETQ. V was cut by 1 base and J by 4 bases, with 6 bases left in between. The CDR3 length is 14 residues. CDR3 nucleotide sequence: TGCGCCAGCAGCTTGAGGGGAGGGGCCAACGTCCTGACTTTC. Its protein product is CASSLRGGANVLTF.

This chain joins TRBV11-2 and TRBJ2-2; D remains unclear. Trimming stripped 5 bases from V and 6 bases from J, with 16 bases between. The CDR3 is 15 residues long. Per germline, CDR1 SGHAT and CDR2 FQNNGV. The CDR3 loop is CASSPLSSGPGELFF. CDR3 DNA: TGTGCCAGCAGCCCCCTTTCTAGTGGCCCCGGGGAGCTGTTTTTT.

The CDR3 reads CAISGTGVTEAFF. The CDR3, as DNA: TGTGCCATCAGCGGTACAGGGGTCACTGAAGCTTTCTTT. The V call is TRBV10-3, the J call TRBJ1-1, with 7 bases lining up with TRBD1. CDR1 and CDR2 from the germline V gene are ENHRY and SYGVKD. The CDR3 sequence is 13 residues long. Trimming at V came to 6 bases and at J to 4 bases, leaving 5 bases not matched to a gene.